Listed below are T cell receptor beta chains from one sample, sequenced in a study of CD8+ T cells in alopecia areata. Clones were read by immunoSEQ multiplex PCR, and TCRdb kept only the in-frame ones, dropping some. The sample holds 120,000 or so clones, roughly 61% seen once. The sequencing here drew on CD4+ T cells sorted from blood, taken at week 0. Every receptor here comes from a human donor with alopecia areata. Both conserved end residues are part of each CDR3. Fields, in order: V gene, D gene, clone size, J gene, CDR3 protein, CDR3 DNA. D genes are given only for firm matches. Not all rows give a size; the values are once, few, many and, for expanded clones, a class.

TRBV28	.	.	TRBJ2-5	CASSHGTHPETQYF	TGTGCCAGCAGTCACGGGACTCATCCAGAGACCCAGTACTTC
TRBV4-2	TRBD1	few	TRBJ2-3	CASSQVDRGGTDTQYF	TGTGCCAGCAGCCAAGTGGACAGGGGTGGCACAGATACGCAGTATTTT
TRBV5-1	.	.	TRBJ1-1	CASSLRTPLEGTEAFF	TGCGCCAGCAGCTTAAGGACTCCTCTAGAGGGAACTGAAGCTTTCTTT
TRBV5-1	.	.	TRBJ1-1	CASSLGTGYLMNTEAFF	TGCGCCAGCAGCTTGGGCACAGGGTACCTCATGAACACTGAAGCTTTCTTT
TRBV5-1	.	.	TRBJ1-1	CASSTGTQNTEAFF	TGCGCCAGCAGTACCGGGACACAGAACACTGAAGCTTTCTTT
TRBV19	TRBD2	.	TRBJ2-2	CATQTGGSTGELFF	TGTGCCACCCAGACCGGGGGGTCTACCGGGGAGCTGTTTTTT
TRBV7-9	.	.	TRBJ1-1	CASSPVGGTEAFF	TGTGCCAGCAGCCCCGTGGGGGGCACTGAAGCTTTCTTT
TRBV6-1	TRBD1	.	TRBJ1-2	CASSESGGQGGGYTF	TGTGCCAGCAGTGAATCGGGGGGACAGGGTGGCGGCTACACCTTC
TRBV27	.	.	TRBJ2-5	CASSRPGETQYF	TGTGCCAGCAGCCGCCCCGGAGAGACCCAGTACTTC
TRBV19	.	.	TRBJ1-5	CATGGSGNQPQHF	TGTGCCACGGGGGGGAGCGGCAATCAGCCCCAGCATTTT
TRBV19	.	.	TRBJ1-1	CASSQQGVNTEAFF	TGTGCCAGTAGTCAACAGGGCGTGAACACTGAAGCTTTCTTT
TRBV4-1	TRBD1	few	TRBJ1-1	CASSQLGQGTNTEAFF	TGCGCCAGCAGCCAACTGGGACAGGGGACCAACACTGAAGCTTTCTTT
TRBV4-1	.	many	TRBJ1-1	CASREGRGASNTEAFF	TGCGCCAGCAGGGAAGGACGGGGGGCTAGTAACACTGAAGCTTTCTTT
TRBV10-3	.	.	TRBJ2-1	CAISEPKAGISYNEQFF	TGTGCCATCAGTGAGCCGAAGGCGGGTATCTCCTACAATGAGCAGTTCTTC